This paragraph covers one T cell receptor (beta chain) sequence. Its antigen is unknown. TCRdb reprocessed the 5' RACE reads, with one entry per CDR3 protein and no DNA. The listing records about 160,000 distinct CDR3 sequences. The CDR3 has 18 amino acids. The germline CDR1 and CDR2 sequences are SGHRS and YFSETQ. These data are taken from a study of monozygotic twins with inflammatory bowel disease. Findings of the study overall: IBD patients showed reduced TCRbeta diversity (inverse Simpson) versus healthy co-twins. Especially with disease activity, IBD patients had fewer clonotypes in common with others than healthy twins did.

Source material: blood. The chain carries TRBV5-1 and TRBJ2-7; the D call from TCRdb, TRBD1, cannot be confirmed without DNA. The sequence was collected from a human donor with ulcerative colitis or Crohn's disease, or a healthy co-twin of an affected twin (not recorded which). Here the CDR3 reads CASSKGTGALENSYEQYF.